This TCR beta chain stems from a study of cytomegalovirus exposure and HLA in healthy donors. With 60 Vbeta and 13 Jbeta primers, the PCR was carried out. Source study methods: Around 76 million unique TCR beta chains, 8.5 million to 14 million shared, were counted in a later analysis. TCRdb's table, derived via immunoSEQ multiplex PCR, lists solely in-frame clones and lacks some. V, J and clone size were drawn from that table, and D and trimming were deduced from the DNA. The sample includes about 110,000 clones, approximately 80% of them seen just once. The CDR3 runs to 14 residues. Germline loops: CDR1 SGHNT, CDR2 YYREEE (reference sequence). The V and J ends lost 7 bases and 3 bases, in that order; junction bases with no gene match: 8. General observations from the study: Follow-up analysis seemed to connect common viral pathogens with several of the most significant clusters identified.

This clone is a singleton in its sample. The target antigen is unknown. Input material: PBMCs. The receptor comes from a male donor in good health and CMV-seronegative. The chain recombines TRBV5-4 with TRBJ2-5, with 8 bases matching TRBD2. The CDR3: CASSPGGMEETQYF. Here the CDR3 DNA reads TGTGCCAGCTCCCCGGGAGGGATGGAAGAGACCCAGTACTTC.